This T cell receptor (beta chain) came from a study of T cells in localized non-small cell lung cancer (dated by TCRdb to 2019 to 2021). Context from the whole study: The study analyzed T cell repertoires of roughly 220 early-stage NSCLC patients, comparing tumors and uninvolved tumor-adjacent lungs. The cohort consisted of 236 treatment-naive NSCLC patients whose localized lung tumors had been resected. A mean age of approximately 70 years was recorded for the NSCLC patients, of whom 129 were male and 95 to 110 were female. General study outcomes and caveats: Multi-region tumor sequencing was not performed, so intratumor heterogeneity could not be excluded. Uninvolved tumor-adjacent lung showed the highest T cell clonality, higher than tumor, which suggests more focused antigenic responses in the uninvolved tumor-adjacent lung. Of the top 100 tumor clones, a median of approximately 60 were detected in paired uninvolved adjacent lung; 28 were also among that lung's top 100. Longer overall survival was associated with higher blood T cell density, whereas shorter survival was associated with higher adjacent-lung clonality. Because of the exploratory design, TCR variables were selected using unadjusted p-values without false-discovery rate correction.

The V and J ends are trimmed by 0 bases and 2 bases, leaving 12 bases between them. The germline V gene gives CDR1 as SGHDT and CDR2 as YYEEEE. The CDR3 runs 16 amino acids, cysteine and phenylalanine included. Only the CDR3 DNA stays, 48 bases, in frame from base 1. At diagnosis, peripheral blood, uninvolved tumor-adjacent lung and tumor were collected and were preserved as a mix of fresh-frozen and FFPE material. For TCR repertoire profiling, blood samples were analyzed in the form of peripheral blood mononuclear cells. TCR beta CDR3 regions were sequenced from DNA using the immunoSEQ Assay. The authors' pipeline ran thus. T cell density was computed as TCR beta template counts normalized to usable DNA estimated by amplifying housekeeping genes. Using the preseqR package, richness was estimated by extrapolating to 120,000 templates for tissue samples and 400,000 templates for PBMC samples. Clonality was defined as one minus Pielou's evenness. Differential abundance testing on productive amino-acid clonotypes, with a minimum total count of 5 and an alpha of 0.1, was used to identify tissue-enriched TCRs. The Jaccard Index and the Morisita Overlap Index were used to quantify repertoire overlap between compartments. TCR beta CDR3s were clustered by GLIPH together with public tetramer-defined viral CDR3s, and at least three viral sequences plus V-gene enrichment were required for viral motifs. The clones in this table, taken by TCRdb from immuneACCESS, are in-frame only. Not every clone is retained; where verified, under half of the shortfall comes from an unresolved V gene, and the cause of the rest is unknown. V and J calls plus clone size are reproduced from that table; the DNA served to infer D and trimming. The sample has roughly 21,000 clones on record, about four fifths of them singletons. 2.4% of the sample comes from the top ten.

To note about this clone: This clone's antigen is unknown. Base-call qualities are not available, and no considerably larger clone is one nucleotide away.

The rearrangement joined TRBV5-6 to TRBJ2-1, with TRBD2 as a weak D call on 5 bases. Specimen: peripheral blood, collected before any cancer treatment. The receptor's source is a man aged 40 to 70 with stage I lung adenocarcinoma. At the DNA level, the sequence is TGTGCCAGCAGCTTGGGTCGGGAATGGGCCTACAATGAGCAGTTCTTC. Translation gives CASSLGREWAYNEQFF.